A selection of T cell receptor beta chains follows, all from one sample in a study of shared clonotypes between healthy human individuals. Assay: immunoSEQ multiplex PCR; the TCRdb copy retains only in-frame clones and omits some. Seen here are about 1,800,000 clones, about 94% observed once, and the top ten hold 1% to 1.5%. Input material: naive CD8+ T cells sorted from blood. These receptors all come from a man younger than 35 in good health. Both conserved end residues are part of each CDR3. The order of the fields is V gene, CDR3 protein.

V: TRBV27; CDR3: CASSWRELGEQYF
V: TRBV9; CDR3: CASSVGIVLSTDTQYF
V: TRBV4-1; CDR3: CASSRTGGLGANYGYTF
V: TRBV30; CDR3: CAWNQGAGETQYF
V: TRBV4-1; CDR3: CASSEEGLDGYTF
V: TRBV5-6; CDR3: CASSLTTGAFANTGELFF
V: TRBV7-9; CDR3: CASSGDRAYEQYF
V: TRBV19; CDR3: CASSPGLGPRSGYTF
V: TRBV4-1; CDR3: CASSQDPSGAGELFF
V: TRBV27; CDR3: CASSSGGYGYTF
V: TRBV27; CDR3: CASRTLQGTYGYTF
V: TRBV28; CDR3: CASSLWGSSSYEQYF
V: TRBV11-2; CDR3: CASSLVTNSYEQYF
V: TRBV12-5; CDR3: CASGLGGTLYGYTF
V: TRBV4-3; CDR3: CASSPRAGGADEQYF
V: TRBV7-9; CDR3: CASSPPLGATQYF
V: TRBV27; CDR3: CASAKIGLLSSGANVLTF